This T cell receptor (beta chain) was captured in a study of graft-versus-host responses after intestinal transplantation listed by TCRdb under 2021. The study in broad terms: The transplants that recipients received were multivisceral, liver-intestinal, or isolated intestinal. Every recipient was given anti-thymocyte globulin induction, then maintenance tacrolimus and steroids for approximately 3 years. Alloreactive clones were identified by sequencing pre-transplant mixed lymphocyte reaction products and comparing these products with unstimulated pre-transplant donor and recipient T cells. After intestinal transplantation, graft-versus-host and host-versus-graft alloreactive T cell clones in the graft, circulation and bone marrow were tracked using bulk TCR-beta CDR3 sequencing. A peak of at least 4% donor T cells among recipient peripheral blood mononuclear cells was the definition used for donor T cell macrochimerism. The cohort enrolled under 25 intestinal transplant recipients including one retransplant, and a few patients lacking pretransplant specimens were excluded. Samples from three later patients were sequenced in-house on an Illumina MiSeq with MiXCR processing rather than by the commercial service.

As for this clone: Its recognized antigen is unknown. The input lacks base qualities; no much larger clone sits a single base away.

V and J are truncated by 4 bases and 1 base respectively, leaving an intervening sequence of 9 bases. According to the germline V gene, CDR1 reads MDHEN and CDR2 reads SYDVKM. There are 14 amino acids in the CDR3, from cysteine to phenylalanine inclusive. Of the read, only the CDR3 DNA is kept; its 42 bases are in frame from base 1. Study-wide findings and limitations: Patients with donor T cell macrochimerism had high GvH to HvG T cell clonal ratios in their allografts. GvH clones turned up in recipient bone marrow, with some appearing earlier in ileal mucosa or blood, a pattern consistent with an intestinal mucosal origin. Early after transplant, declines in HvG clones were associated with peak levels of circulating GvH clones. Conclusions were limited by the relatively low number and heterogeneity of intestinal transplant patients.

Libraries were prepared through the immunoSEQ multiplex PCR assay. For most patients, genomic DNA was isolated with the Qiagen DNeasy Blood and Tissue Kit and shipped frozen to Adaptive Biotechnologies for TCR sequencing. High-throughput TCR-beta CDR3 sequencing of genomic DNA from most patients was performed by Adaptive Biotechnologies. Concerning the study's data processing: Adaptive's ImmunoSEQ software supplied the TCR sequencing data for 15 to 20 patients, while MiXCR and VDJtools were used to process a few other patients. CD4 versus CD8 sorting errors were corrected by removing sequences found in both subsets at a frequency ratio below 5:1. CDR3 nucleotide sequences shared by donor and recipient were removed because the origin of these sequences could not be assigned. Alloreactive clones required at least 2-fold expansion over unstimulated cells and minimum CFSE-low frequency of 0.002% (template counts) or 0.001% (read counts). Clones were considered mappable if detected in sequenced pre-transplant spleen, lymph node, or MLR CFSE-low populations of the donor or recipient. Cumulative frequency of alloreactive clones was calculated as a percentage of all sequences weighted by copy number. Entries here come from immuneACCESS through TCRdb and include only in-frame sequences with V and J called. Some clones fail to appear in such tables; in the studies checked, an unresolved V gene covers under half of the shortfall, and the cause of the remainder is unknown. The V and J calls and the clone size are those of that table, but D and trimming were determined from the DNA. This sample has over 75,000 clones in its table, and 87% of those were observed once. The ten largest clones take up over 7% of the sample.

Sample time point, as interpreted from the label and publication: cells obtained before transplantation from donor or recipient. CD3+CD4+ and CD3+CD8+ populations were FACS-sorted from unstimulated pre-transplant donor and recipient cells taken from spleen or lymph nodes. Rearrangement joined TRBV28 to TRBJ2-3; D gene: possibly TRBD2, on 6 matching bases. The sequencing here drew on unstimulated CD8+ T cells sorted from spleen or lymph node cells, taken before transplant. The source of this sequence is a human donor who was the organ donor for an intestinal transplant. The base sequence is TGTGCCAGCAGTTGGGACTCTGGCACAGATACGCAGTATTTT. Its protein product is CASSWDSGTDTQYF. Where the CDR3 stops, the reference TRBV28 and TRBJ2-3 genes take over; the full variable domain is DVKVTQSSRYLVKRTGEKVFLECVQDMDHENMFWYRQDPGLGLRLIYFSYDVKMKEKGDIPEGYSVSREKKERFSLILESASTNQTSMYLCASSWDSGTDTQYFGPGTRLTVL.